The following is a TCR beta chain sequence with its context. Ten or more counts support this clonotype. The antigen it binds to is not known. No base-level quality is on record; no much larger clone is a single base apart. Counted from cysteine to phenylalanine, this CDR3 has 16 amino acids. CDR3 DNA is the only sequence kept; it has 48 bases, read in frame from the first base. The germline V gene encodes CDR1 SQVTM and CDR2 ANQGSEA. V was cut back by 5 bases and J by 4 bases, leaving a gap of 22 bases between them. The record originates from a study of response to subunit inactivated influenza vaccine (dated by TCRdb to between 2018 and 2020). The study in broad terms: Deep quantitative T cell receptor repertoire profiling was used in the study to track responses to a trivalent subunit inactivated influenza vaccine. General findings and caveats noted by the study authors: According to the authors, only a limited number of new T cells may be recruited by each seasonal influenza vaccination.

Receptor amplification or capture employed RT-PCR. The instrument given in TCRdb is Illumina HiSeq 2500. TCRdb reprocessed the public reads (quality trimming at Q25 with fastp, clone calling with MiXCR) and kept in-frame beta chains. Entries are consolidated by CDR3 protein sequence, retaining the most common genes and DNA. The sample table holds roughly 760,000 distinct CDR3 sequences, of which 21% were seen once. Roughly a tenth of the sample is in the top ten clones. Sample: PBMCs from blood, taken less than 6 days after vaccination. The V and J segments used are TRBV29-1 and TRBJ2-3, with a weak D call of TRBD2 (7 bases match). This TCR was recovered from a man in his forties or fifties who received an inactivated influenza vaccine. Donor details come from another sample of the same person, matched by shared clones. The DNA sequence reads TGCAGCGTTAGGGCAGGGGCGGTAGCGGGCTCAGATACGCAGTATTTT. Translated, this gives CSVRAGAVAGSDTQYF.